Presented here are 8 T cell receptor beta chains from one specimen sequenced in a study of CD8 T cells in Susac syndrome. After extraction with the RNeasy kit, roughly 0.5 to 1 ug of the RNA was reverse transcribed using random hexamers. TCRdb redid the calling of the immunoSEQ multiplex PCR reads with MiXCR, one entry per CDR3 protein. The top ten clones hold around 0.096% of a sample with around 170,000 distinct CDR3 sequences, approximately 96% of them seen once. Sequencing was carried out using CD4+ T cells from PBMCs. The source of these receptors is a human donor with Susac syndrome.

The rearrangement joins TRBV12-3 or TRBV12-4 to TRBJ1-1; 9 bases map to TRBD1. The length of the CDR3 is 15 residues. Losses at the gene ends were 6 bases for V and 5 bases for J; bases not matched to a gene: 10. The CDR3 region is CASSPSTGGRTEAFF. CDR3 nucleotide sequence: TGTGCCAGCAGCCCCTCGACAGGGGGTCGTACTGAAGCTTTCTTT.

The chain is built from TRBV29-1 and TRBJ1-1, with D uncertain. Germline CDR1 reads SQVTM; CDR2 reads ANQGSEA. V lost 4 bases and J 4 bases, leaving 13 bases between the germline ends. CDR3 length: 13 residues. Here the CDR3 reads CSVGRGFGTEAFF. CDR3 bases: TGCAGCGTTGGAAGAGGGTTCGGCACTGAAGCTTTCTTT.

The J gene is TRBJ2-2, the V gene TRBV28; TRBD2 might be the D (5 bases). The CDR3 is 12 residues long. Trimming removed 7 bases from V and 5 bases from J, with 8 bases in between. Per the germline V gene, CDR1 is MDHEN and CDR2 is SYDVKM. The DNA for the CDR3 is TGTGCCAGCATAGTAGCGACCGGGGAGCTGTTTTTT. It encodes CASIVATGELFF.

The chain couples TRBV7-9 to TRBJ1-2; possible D gene TRBD1, 6 bases. Germline CDR1 is SEHNR and CDR2 is FQNEAQ (reference sequence). Deletions cut 4 bases from V and 4 bases from J, with 10 bases between. The CDR3 sequence is 13 residues long. The CDR3 protein is CASSSRGLYGYTF. The CDR3 DNA reads as TGTGCCAGCAGCTCCAGGGGACTCTATGGCTACACCTTC.

The J gene is TRBJ1-2, the V gene TRBV30; perhaps TRBD1 as D (5 bases). CDR1 is GTSNPN, CDR2 SVGIG, per germline (reference sequence). This CDR3 is built from 14 residues. Trimming removed 1 base at V and 3 bases at J, with 12 bases between. The CDR3 nucleotides are TGTGCCTGGAGTGCCTCCGACAGCGACTATGGCTACACCTTC. This sequence encodes CAWSASDSDYGYTF. The whole variable domain, remainder taken from reference TRBV30 and TRBJ1-2, is SQTIHQWPATLVQPVGSPLSLECTVEGTSNPNLYWYRQAAGRGLQLLFYSVGIGQISSEVPQNLSASRPQDRQFILSSKKLLLSDSGFYLCAWSASDSDYGYTFGSGTRLTVV.

This rearrangement joins TRBV7-2 to TRBJ2-1; D possibly corresponds to TRBD2 (6 bases). From germline, CDR1 is SGHTA and CDR2 FQGNSA. This CDR3 has 19 amino acids. V lost 5 bases and J lost 1, with 24 bases in between. The CDR3 DNA follows: TGTGCCAGCAGCCTCGACCCAAGAATAGCGGCGGTATCCTACAATGAGCAGTTCTTC. Translating gives CASSLDPRIAAVSYNEQFF.

The chain recombines TRBV5-1 with TRBJ1-1, with a tentative D call TRBD1 (5 bases). The CDR3 is 14 amino acids. Germline V gene data show CDR1 as SGHRS and CDR2 as YFSETQ. V lost 4 bases, J lost 0 bases, and 10 bases lay in between. CDR3 amino acids: CASSTGGMNTEAFF. Here the CDR3 DNA reads TGCGCCAGCAGCACAGGAGGGATGAACACTGAAGCTTTCTTT.

The chain uses TRBV3-1 and TRBJ2-7; D unclear. Looked up from germline, CDR1 is LGHDT and CDR2 is YNNKEL (reference sequence). There are 14 residues in the CDR3. With 0 bases removed from V and 3 bases from J, the gap between germline ends came to 9 bases. CDR3 in amino acids: CASSQDGLLYEQYF. The DNA for the CDR3 is TGTGCCAGCAGCCAAGATGGGCTCCTCTACGAGCAGTACTTC.